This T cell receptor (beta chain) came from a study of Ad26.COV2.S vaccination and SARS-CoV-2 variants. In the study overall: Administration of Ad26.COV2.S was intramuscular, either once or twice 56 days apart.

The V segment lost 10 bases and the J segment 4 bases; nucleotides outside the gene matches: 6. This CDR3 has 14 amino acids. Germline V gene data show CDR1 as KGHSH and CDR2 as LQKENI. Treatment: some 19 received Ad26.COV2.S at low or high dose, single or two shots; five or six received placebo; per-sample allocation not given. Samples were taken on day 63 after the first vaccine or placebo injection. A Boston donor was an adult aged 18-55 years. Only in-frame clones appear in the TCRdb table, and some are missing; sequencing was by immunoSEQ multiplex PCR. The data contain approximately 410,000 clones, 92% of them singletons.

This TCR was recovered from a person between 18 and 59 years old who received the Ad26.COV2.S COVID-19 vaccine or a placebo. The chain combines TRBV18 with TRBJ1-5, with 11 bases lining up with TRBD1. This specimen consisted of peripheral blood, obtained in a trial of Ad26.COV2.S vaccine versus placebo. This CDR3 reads CATGTGGRNQPQHF. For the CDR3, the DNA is TGTGCCACTGGGACAGGGGGTAGGAATCAGCCCCAGCATTTT.